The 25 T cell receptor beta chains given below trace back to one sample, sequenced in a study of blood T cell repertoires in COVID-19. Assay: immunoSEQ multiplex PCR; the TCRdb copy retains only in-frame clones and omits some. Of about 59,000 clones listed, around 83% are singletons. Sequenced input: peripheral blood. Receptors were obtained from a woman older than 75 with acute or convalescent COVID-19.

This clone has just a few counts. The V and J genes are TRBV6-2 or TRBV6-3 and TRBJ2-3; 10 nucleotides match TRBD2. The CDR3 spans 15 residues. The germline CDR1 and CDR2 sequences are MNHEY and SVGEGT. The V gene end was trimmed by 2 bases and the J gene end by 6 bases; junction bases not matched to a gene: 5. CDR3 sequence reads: CASSYSGGAGDTQYF. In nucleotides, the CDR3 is TGTGCCAGCAGTTACAGCGGGGGGGCCGGGGATACGCAGTATTTT.

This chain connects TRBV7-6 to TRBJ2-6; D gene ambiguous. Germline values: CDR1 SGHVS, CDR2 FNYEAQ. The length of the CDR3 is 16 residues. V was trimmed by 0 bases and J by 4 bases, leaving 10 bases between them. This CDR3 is CASSLAPLAGANVLTF. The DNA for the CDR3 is TGTGCCAGCAGCTTAGCGCCGTTAGCCGGGGCCAACGTCCTGACTTTC.

The CDR3 reads CASSQTGIYQPQHF. DNA for the CDR3: TGTGCCAGCAGCCAGACAGGGATCTATCAGCCCCAGCATTTT. J is TRBJ1-5 and V is TRBV6-5; 7 bases align to TRBD1. Germline CDR1 is MNHEY and CDR2 is SVGAGI. Losses at the gene ends were 6 bases for V and 5 bases for J; bases not matched to a gene: 7. The CDR3 length is 14 residues.

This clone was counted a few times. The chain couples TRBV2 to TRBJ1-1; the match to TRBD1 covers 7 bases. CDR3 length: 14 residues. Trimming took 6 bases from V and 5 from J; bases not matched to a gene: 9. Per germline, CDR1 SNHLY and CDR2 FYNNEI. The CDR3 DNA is TGTGCCAGCAGCTTACAGGGGATGGGGACTGAAGCTTTCTTT. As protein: CASSLQGMGTEAFF.

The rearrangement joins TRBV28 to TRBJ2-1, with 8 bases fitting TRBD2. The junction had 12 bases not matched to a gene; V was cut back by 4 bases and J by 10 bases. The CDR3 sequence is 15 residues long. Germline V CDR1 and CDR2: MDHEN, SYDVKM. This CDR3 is CASSYPSGGAREQFF. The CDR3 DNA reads TGTGCCAGCAGTTACCCCAGCGGGGGAGCGCGGGAGCAGTTCTTC.

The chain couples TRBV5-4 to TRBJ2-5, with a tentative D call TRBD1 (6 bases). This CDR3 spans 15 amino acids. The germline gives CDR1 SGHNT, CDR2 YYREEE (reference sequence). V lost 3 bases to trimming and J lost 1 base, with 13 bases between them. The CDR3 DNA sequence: TGTGCCAGCAGCTCTGGGACACCTTCCCAAGAGACCCAGTACTTC. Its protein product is CASSSGTPSQETQYF. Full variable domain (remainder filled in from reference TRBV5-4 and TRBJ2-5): ETGVTQSPTHLIKTRGQQVTLRCSSQSGHNTVSWYQQALGQGPQFIFQYYREEENGRGNFPPRFSGLQFPNYSSELNVNALELDDSALYLCASSSGTPSQETQYFGPGTRLLVL.

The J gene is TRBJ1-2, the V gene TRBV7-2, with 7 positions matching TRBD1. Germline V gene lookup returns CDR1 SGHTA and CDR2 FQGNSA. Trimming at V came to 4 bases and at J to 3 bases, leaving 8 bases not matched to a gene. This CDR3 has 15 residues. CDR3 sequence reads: CASSSGVGTDYGYTF. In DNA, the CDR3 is TGTGCCAGCAGCTCGGGGGTGGGGACAGACTATGGCTACACCTTC. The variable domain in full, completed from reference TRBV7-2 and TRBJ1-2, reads GAGVSQSPSNKVTEKGKDVELRCDPISGHTALYWYRQSLGQGLEFLIYFQGNSAPDKSGLPSDRFSAERTGGSVSTLTIQRTQQEDSAVYLCASSSGVGTDYGYTFGSGTRLTVV.

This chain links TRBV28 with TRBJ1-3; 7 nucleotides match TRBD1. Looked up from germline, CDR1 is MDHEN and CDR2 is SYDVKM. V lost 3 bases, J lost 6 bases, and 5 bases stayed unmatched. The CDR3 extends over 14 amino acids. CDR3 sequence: CASSFTGQLNTIYF. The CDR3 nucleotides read TGTGCCAGCAGTTTCACGGGACAGCTAAACACCATATATTTT.

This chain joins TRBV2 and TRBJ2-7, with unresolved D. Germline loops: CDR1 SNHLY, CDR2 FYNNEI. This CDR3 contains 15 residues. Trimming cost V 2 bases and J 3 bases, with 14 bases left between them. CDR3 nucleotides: TGTGCCAGCAGTGAATGGCCTAGTCCTGTCTACGAGCAGTACTTC. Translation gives CASSEWPSPVYEQYF.

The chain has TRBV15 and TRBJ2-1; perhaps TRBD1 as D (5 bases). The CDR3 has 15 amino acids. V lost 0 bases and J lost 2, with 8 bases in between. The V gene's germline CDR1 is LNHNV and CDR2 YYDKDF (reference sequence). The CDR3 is CATSRERTTYNEQFF. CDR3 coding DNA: TGTGCCACCAGCAGAGAGCGGACAACCTACAATGAGCAGTTCTTC.

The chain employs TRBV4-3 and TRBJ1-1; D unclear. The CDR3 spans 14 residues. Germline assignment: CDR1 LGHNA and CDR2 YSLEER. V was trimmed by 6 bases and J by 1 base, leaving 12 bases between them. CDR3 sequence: CASRFLEGNTEAFF. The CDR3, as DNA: TGCGCCAGCAGGTTTTTAGAGGGGAACACTGAAGCTTTCTTT.

The CDR3 DNA reads as TGTGCCAGCAGTTACGAAGAGGGTAACACTGAAGCTTTCTTT. Protein: CASSYEEGNTEAFF. This chain links TRBV6-6 with TRBJ1-1; D is unclear. V lost 2 bases and J 2 bases, leaving 9 bases between the germline ends. The CDR3 is made up of 14 amino acids. Germline CDR1 reads MNHNY; CDR2 reads SVGAGI (reference sequence).

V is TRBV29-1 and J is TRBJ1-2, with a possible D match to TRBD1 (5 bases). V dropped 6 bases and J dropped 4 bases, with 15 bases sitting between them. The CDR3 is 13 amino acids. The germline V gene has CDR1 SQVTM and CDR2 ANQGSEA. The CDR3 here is CSVRGTESYGYTF. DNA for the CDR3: TGCAGCGTGCGCGGGACCGAAAGCTATGGCTACACCTTC.

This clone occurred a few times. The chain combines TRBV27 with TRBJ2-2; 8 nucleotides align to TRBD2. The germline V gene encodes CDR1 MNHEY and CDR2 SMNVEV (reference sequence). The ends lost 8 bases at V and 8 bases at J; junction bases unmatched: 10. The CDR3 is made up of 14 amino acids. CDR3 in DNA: TGTGCCAGCGGCCGAGCGGGAGCCTCGGGGGAGCTGTTTTTT. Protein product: CASGRAGASGELFF.

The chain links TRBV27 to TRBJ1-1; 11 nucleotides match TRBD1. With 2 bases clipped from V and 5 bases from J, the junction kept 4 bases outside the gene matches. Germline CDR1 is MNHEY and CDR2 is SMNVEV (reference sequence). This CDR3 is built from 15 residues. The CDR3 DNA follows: TGTGCCAGCAGTTTAAGGACAGGGGGCGCAACTGAAGCTTTCTTT. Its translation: CASSLRTGGATEAFF.

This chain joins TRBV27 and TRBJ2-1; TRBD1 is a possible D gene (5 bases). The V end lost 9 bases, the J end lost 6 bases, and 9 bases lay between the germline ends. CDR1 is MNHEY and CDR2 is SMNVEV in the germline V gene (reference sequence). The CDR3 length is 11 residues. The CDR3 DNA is TGTGCCAGAAGGGGTGGCAATGAGCAGTTCTTC. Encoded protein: CARRGGNEQFF.

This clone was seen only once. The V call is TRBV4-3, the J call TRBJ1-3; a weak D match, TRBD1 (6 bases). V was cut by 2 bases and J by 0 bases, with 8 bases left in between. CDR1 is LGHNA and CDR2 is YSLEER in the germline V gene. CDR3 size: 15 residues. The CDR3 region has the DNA TGCGCCAGCAGCCAAACAGGGAGCTCTGGAAACACCATATATTTT. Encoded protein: CASSQTGSSGNTIYF.

CDR3 residues: CASSSQVNYGYTF. The CDR3 DNA reads TGTGCCAGCAGCTCGCAGGTTAACTATGGCTACACCTTC. The chain joins TRBV7-9 to TRBJ1-2, with D hard to call. Deletions cut 4 bases from V and 1 base from J, with 7 bases between. The CDR3 totals 13 residues. Germline assignment: CDR1 SEHNR and CDR2 FQNEAQ (reference sequence).

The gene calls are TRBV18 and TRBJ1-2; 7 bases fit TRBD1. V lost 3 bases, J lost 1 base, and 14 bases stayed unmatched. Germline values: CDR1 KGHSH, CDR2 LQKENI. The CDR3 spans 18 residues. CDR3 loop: CASSPFLREGAINYGYTF. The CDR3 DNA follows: TGTGCCAGCTCACCCTTCTTACGCGAGGGGGCCATTAACTATGGCTACACCTTC.

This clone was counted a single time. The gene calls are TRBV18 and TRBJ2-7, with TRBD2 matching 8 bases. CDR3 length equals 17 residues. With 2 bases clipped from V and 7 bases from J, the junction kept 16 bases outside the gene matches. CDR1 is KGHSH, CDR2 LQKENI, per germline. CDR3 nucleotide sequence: TGTGCCAGCTCACCAAGCCCAGCGGGAGTAGATCCGGAAGAGCAGTACTTC. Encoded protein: CASSPSPAGVDPEEQYF.

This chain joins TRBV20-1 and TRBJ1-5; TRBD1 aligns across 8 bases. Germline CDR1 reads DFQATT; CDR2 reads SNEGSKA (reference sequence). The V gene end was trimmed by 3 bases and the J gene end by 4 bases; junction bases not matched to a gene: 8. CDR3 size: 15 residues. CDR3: CSASGQGILNQPQHF. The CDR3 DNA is TGCAGTGCTAGTGGACAGGGCATCCTAAATCAGCCCCAGCATTTT.

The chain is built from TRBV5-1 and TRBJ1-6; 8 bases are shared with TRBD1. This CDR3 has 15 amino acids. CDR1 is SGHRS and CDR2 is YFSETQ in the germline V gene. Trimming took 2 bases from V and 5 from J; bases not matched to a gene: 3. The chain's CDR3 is CASSLKDRDNSPLHF. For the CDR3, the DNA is TGCGCCAGCAGCTTAAAGGACAGGGATAATTCACCCCTCCACTTT.

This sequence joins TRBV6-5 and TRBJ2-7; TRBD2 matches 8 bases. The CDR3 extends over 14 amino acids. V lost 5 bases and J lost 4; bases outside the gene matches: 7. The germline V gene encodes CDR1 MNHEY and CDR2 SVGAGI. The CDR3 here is CASSTSGSWYEQYF. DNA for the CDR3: TGTGCCAGCAGTACTAGCGGAAGCTGGTACGAGCAGTACTTC.

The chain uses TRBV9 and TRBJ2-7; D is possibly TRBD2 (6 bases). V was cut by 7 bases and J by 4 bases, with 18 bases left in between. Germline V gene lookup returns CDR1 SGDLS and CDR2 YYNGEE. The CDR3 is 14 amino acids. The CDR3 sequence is CASSGAGRPYEQYF. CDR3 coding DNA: TGTGCCAGCTCTGGGGCGGGACGTCCTTACGAGCAGTACTTC.

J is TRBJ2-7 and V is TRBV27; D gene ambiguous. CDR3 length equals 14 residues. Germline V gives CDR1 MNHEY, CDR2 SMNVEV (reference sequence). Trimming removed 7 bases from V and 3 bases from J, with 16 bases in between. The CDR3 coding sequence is TGTGCCAGCACCTCCACCGACACTCTCTACGAGCAGTACTTC. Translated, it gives CASTSTDTLYEQYF.